Following are 10 T cell receptor beta chains from one sample sequenced in a study of blood T cell repertoires in COVID-19. Sequenced by immunoSEQ multiplex PCR; TCRdb stores in-frame clones only, minus some. This sample has 390,000 or so clones, with roughly 89% found just once. Sample: PBMCs or T cells enriched from blood (not recorded which). These receptors came from a woman aged 45 to 65 who had recovered from COVID-19.

The chain employs TRBV3-1 (or the pseudogene TRBV3-2) and TRBJ1-2; TRBD1 is a possible D gene (5 bases). This CDR3 is 13 amino acids long. Per germline, CDR1 LGHDT and CDR2 YNNKEL (reference sequence). Trimming removed 5 bases at V and 5 bases at J, with 12 bases between. The CDR3 region has the DNA TGTGCCAGCAGCGCCTTGTCAGGGTATGGCTACACCTTC. Amino acids: CASSALSGYGYTF.

V is TRBV4-1 and J is TRBJ2-1, with 14 bases fitting TRBD2. Germline V gene sequence: CDR1 MGHRA, CDR2 YSYEKL. This CDR3 region has 17 residues. Trimming took 0 bases from V and 8 from J; bases not matched to a gene: 6. CDR3 coding DNA: TGCGCCAGCAGCCAAGATCTATCGGGACTAGCGGGGGATGAGCAGTTCTTC. It encodes CASSQDLSGLAGDEQFF.

The chain recombines TRBV14 with TRBJ2-1; possible D gene TRBD2, 5 bases. The CDR3 is made up of 12 amino acids. Germline V lookup: CDR1 SGHDN, CDR2 FVKESK. V was shortened by 4 bases and J by 10 bases, with 11 bases between the two germline ends. The CDR3 region has the DNA TGTGCCAGCAGCCTGAGGGCCCCCGAGCAGTTCTTC. The encoded protein is CASSLRAPEQFF.

J is TRBJ1-1 and V is TRBV4-3, with D tentatively TRBD1 (6 bases). The CDR3 has 13 residues. Germline CDR1 LGHNA, CDR2 YSLEER. Trimming removed 0 bases from V and 5 bases from J, with 7 bases in between. The CDR3, as DNA: TGCGCCAGCAGCCAAGACAGGGGAACTGAAGCTTTCTTT. It is translated as CASSQDRGTEAFF.

The V gene is TRBV5-6, the J gene TRBJ1-2; perhaps TRBD1 as D (6 bases). Germline assignment: CDR1 SGHDT and CDR2 YYEEEE. Trimming left V 2 bases short and J 6 bases short, with 11 bases between. The CDR3 length is 13 residues. The CDR3 nucleotides are TGTGCCAGCAGCTTAACAGGGAGTAATGGCTACACCTTC. This encodes CASSLTGSNGYTF. The full variable domain, its missing parts supplied by reference TRBV5-6 and TRBJ1-2, is DAGVTQSPTHLIKTRGQQVTLRCSPKSGHDTVSWYQQALGQGPQFIFQYYEEEERQRGNFPDRFSGHQFPNYSSELNVNALLLGDSALYLCASSLTGSNGYTFGSGTRLTVV.

In nucleotides, the CDR3 is TGTGCCAGTAGTCCCGGGACAGGGGGCACCGGGGAGCTGTTTTTT. Its translation: CASSPGTGGTGELFF. The chain uses TRBV19 and TRBJ2-2; TRBD1 matches at 11 bases. The CDR3 spans 15 residues. Germline V gene sequence: CDR1 LNHDA, CDR2 SQIVND (reference sequence). V was clipped by 5 bases and J by 4 bases; unmatched bases: 3.

The rearrangement uses TRBV9 and TRBJ1-1, with D unclear. CDR1 is SGDLS, CDR2 YYNGEE, per germline. This CDR3 contains 15 residues. V lost 3 bases to trimming and J lost 1 base, with 13 bases between them. The CDR3 DNA reads TGTGCCAGCAGCGCAGGATCCCGGCGGAACACTGAAGCTTTCTTT. This encodes CASSAGSRRNTEAFF.

J is TRBJ1-1 and V is TRBV7-9; TRBD1 matches 8 bases. The trim removed 7 bases at V and 11 bases at J, leaving 12 bases unmatched. There are 13 residues in the CDR3. The germline gives CDR1 SEHNR, CDR2 FQNEAQ (reference sequence). For the CDR3, the DNA is TGTGCCAGCACGGCGACAGGGGCCGAGAGGGCTTTCTTT. Translated, it gives CASTATGAERAFF.

The chain joins TRBV12-3 or TRBV12-4 to TRBJ1-2; D uncertain. Trimming took 6 bases from V and 4 from J, leaving 9 bases between them. This CDR3 is 12 amino acids long. CDR3 sequence: CASSLRIYGYTF. CDR3 in DNA: TGTGCCAGCAGCCTTCGTATCTATGGCTACACCTTC.

The chain combines TRBV10-2 with TRBJ2-5; TRBD2 matches at 9 bases. CDR3 size: 18 residues. J lost 0 bases, V lost 0 bases, and 8 bases had no gene match. Germline loops: CDR1 WSHSY, CDR2 SAAADI. The CDR3 sequence is CASSESGGASGNQETQYF. CDR3 sequence (DNA): TGCGCCAGCAGTGAGTCAGGTGGAGCTAGCGGGAACCAAGAGACCCAGTACTTC.